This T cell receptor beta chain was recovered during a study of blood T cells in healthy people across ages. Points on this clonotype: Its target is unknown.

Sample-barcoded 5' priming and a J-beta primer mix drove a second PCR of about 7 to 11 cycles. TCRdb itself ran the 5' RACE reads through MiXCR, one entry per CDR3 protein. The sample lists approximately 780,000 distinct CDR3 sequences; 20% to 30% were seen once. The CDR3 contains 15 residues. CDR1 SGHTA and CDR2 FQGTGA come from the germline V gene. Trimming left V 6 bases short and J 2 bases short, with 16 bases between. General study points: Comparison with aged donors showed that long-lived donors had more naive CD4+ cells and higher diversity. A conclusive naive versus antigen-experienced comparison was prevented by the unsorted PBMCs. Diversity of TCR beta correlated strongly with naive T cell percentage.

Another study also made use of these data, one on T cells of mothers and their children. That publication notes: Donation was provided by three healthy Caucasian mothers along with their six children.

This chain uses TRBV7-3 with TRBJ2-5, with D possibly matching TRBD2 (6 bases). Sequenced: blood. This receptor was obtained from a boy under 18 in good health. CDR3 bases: TGTGCCAGCAGACTGGGAGGCACTACTCAAGAGACCCAGTACTTC. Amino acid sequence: CASRLGGTTQETQYF.